The rows below give T cell receptor beta chains drawn from one sample of a study of OX40 agonist ivuxolimab in advanced cancers. Data came from immunoSEQ multiplex PCR; TCRdb stores just in-frame clones and leaves some out. The sample shows 55,000 to 80,000 clones, about four fifths of them seen only once. The material was CD4+ or CD8+ T cells sorted from blood, obtained in a trial of the OX40 agonist ivuxolimab. The receptors were gathered from an adult with an advanced solid tumor such as melanoma, head and neck, liver or kidney cancer. CDR3s include the opening cysteine and the closing phenylalanine or tryptophan. The D gene is left open where the match is weak. Clone sizes are given selectively: once, few, many, or a class where the clone is expanded.

V: TRBV6-5; D: -; size: -; J: TRBJ2-7; CDR3: CASSYSKIYEQYF; DNA: TGTGCCAGCAGTTACTCAAAGATCTACGAGCAGTACTTC
V: TRBV5-6; D: -; size: -; J: TRBJ1-3; CDR3: CASSPTSSGNTIYF; DNA: TGTGCCAGCAGCCCTACGAGCTCTGGAAACACCATATATTTT
V: TRBV7-2; D: TRBD1; size: -; J: TRBJ1-2; CDR3: CASSARQGALGYTF; DNA: TGTGCCAGCAGCGCGCGACAGGGAGCTTTAGGCTACACCTTC
V: TRBV5-1; D: -; size: -; J: TRBJ2-7; CDR3: CASSSGSVYEQYF; DNA: TGCGCCAGCAGCTCAGGGAGTGTCTACGAGCAGTACTTC
V: TRBV21-1; D: -; size: -; J: TRBJ2-5; CDR3: CASSKEVGIPETQYF; DNA: TGTGCCAGCAGCAAAGAGGTGGGAATACCGGAGACCCAGTACTTC
V: TRBV5-4; D: TRBD2; size: -; J: TRBJ2-5; CDR3: CATQRGNLAGGQETQYF; DNA: TGTGCCACTCAACGCGGGAATCTAGCGGGGGGACAAGAGACCCAGTACTTC
V: TRBV6-1; D: -; size: -; J: TRBJ1-3; CDR3: CASSENTIYF; DNA: TGTGCCAGCAGCGAAAACACCATATATTTT
V: TRBV4-2; D: -; size: few; J: TRBJ2-1; CDR3: CASSQDKGLVSYNEQFF; DNA: TGTGCCAGCAGCCAAGATAAGGGTTTGGTATCCTACAATGAGCAGTTCTTC
V: TRBV2; D: TRBD1; size: -; J: TRBJ2-7; CDR3: CASSAGDRGAYEQYF; DNA: TGTGCCAGCAGCGCAGGAGACAGGGGGGCCTACGAGCAGTACTTC
V: TRBV6-1; D: -; size: -; J: TRBJ1-6; CDR3: CASSEAQAYSSYNSPLHF; DNA: TGTGCCAGCAGTGAAGCACAAGCCTATAGCTCCTATAATTCACCCCTCCACTTT
V: TRBV7-2; D: TRBD1; size: -; J: TRBJ2-7; CDR3: CASSRPQGAYEQYF; DNA: TGTGCCAGCAGCCGCCCACAGGGGGCATACGAGCAGTACTTC
V: TRBV7-9; D: -; size: -; J: TRBJ1-5; CDR3: CASGVQDGPQHF; DNA: TGTGCCAGCGGGGTTCAGGACGGGCCCCAGCATTTT
V: TRBV5-1; D: TRBD1; size: -; J: TRBJ1-2; CDR3: CASSPTGNYGYTF; DNA: TGCGCCAGCAGCCCGACAGGGAACTATGGCTACACCTTC
V: TRBV4-2; D: -; size: -; J: TRBJ1-4; CDR3: CASSLNTIVGAVSNEKLFF; DNA: TGTGCCAGCAGCCTTAACACGATAGTGGGGGCAGTATCTAATGAAAAACTGTTTTTT
V: TRBV7-2; D: TRBD2; size: -; J: TRBJ2-1; CDR3: CASSPLRLATYNEQFF; DNA: TGTGCCAGCAGCCCCCTACGACTAGCAACTTACAATGAGCAGTTCTTC
V: TRBV6-5; D: -; size: once; J: TRBJ1-1; CDR3: CASSYRGQNTEAFF; DNA: TGTGCCAGCAGTTACAGGGGACAGAACACTGAAGCTTTCTTT
V: TRBV5-1; D: TRBD2; size: -; J: TRBJ2-5; CDR3: CASSLSYAGGGAEETQYF; DNA: TGCGCCAGCAGCTTGTCTTATGCTGGCGGGGGGGCGGAAGAGACCCAGTACTTC
V: TRBV5-1; D: -; size: once; J: TRBJ1-4; CDR3: CASSLGSGLNEKLFF; DNA: TGCGCCAGCAGCTTGGGATCGGGGTTGAATGAAAAACTGTTTTTT
V: TRBV19; D: TRBD1; size: -; J: TRBJ1-1; CDR3: CASQGQGDTEAFF; DNA: TGTGCCAGTCAAGGACAGGGAGACACTGAAGCTTTCTTT
V: TRBV5-1; D: -; size: -; J: TRBJ2-7; CDR3: CASSLDASSPPEQYF; DNA: TGCGCCAGCAGCTTGGACGCGTCTTCCCCCCCCGAGCAGTACTTC
V: TRBV18; D: -; size: -; J: TRBJ2-3; CDR3: CASSPRRDTDTQYF; DNA: TGTGCCAGCTCACCACGCAGGGATACAGATACGCAGTATTTT
V: TRBV19; D: TRBD1; size: -; J: TRBJ1-1; CDR3: CASSAGTGNTEAFF; DNA: TGTGCCAGTAGCGCCGGGACAGGGAACACTGAAGCTTTCTTT
V: TRBV15; D: -; size: -; J: TRBJ2-3; CDR3: CATSRDRVGTDTQYF; DNA: TGTGCCACCAGCAGAGATCGAGTAGGCACAGATACGCAGTATTTT
V: TRBV7-8; D: -; size: once; J: TRBJ2-2; CDR3: CASSLGARNTGELFF; DNA: TGTGCCAGCAGCTTGGGGGCACGGAACACCGGGGAGCTGTTTTTT
V: TRBV7-9; D: -; size: -; J: TRBJ2-1; CDR3: CASSFRTRGDEQFF; DNA: TGTGCCAGCAGCTTCCGGACTAGGGGGGATGAGCAGTTCTTC
V: TRBV5-1; D: TRBD1; size: -; J: TRBJ1-3; CDR3: CASSPRGLSGNTIYF; DNA: TGCGCCAGCAGCCCGAGGGGGCTATCTGGAAACACCATATATTTT
V: TRBV5-6; D: TRBD1; size: -; J: TRBJ1-1; CDR3: CASSADRVNTEAFF; DNA: TGTGCCAGCAGCGCGGACAGGGTGAACACTGAAGCTTTCTTT
V: TRBV19; D: -; size: few; J: TRBJ2-7; CDR3: CASSIVTGTYEQYF; DNA: TGTGCCAGTAGTATAGTTACGGGAACCTACGAGCAGTACTTC
V: TRBV19; D: TRBD1; size: medium-sized; J: TRBJ1-1; CDR3: CASSRGQGGYTEAFF; DNA: TGTGCCAGTAGTAGAGGACAGGGCGGGTACACTGAAGCTTTCTTT
V: TRBV6-1; D: -; size: -; J: TRBJ2-7; CDR3: CASSENKQYF; DNA: TGTGCCAGCAGTGAAAATAAGCAGTACTTC
V: TRBV5-4; D: -; size: -; J: TRBJ2-1; CDR3: CASSLERGSYNEQFF; DNA: TGTGCCAGCAGCTTGGAACGAGGCTCCTACAATGAGCAGTTCTTC
V: TRBV9; D: -; size: -; J: TRBJ2-1; CDR3: CASSVGSNNEQFF; DNA: TGTGCCAGCAGCGTAGGCAGCAACAATGAGCAGTTCTTC
V: TRBV6-5; D: -; size: -; J: TRBJ1-2; CDR3: CASSYPGRNYGYTF; DNA: TGTGCCAGCAGTTACCCGGGACGGAACTATGGCTACACCTTC
V: TRBV5-4; D: -; size: -; J: TRBJ2-1; CDR3: CASSFKIAYNEQFF; DNA: TGTGCCAGCAGCTTCAAGATTGCCTACAATGAGCAGTTCTTC
V: TRBV7-2; D: TRBD1; size: -; J: TRBJ1-2; CDR3: CASSQSTGLIDGYTF; DNA: TGTGCCAGCAGCCAGTCGACAGGGTTGATCGATGGCTACACCTTC
V: TRBV7-9; D: TRBD2; size: -; J: TRBJ2-5; CDR3: CASSLRSGLAGTQETQYF; DNA: TGTGCCAGCAGCTTAAGGTCAGGGCTAGCGGGGACCCAAGAGACCCAGTACTTC
V: TRBV6-6; D: -; size: once; J: TRBJ2-7; CDR3: CASSYAGAYEQYF; DNA: TGTGCCAGCAGTTACGCCGGGGCCTACGAGCAGTACTTC
V: TRBV7-3; D: TRBD1; size: -; J: TRBJ2-5; CDR3: CASSSLTGPQETQYF; DNA: TGTGCCAGCAGCTCTCTGACAGGGCCCCAAGAGACCCAGTACTTC
V: TRBV25-1; D: -; size: -; J: TRBJ2-3; CDR3: CASSSGLFGRMDTQYF; DNA: TGTGCCAGCAGCTCGGGCCTATTTGGACGAATGGATACGCAGTATTTT
V: TRBV7-9; D: -; size: -; J: TRBJ2-3; CDR3: CASSLLASDTQYF; DNA: TGTGCCAGCAGCTTACTAGCGAGCGATACGCAGTATTTT
V: TRBV5-6; D: -; size: -; J: TRBJ1-6; CDR3: CASRGRNSYNSPLHF; DNA: TGTGCCAGCCGCGGACGGAACTCCTATAATTCACCCCTCCACTTT
V: TRBV10-3; D: -; size: -; J: TRBJ2-4; CDR3: CAISAEAKNIQYF; DNA: TGTGCCATCAGTGCGGAGGCCAAAAACATTCAGTACTTC
V: TRBV5-1; D: TRBD2; size: -; J: TRBJ2-1; CDR3: CASSFAGDESNEQFF; DNA: TGCGCCAGCAGCTTTGCGGGGGATGAAAGCAATGAGCAGTTCTTC
V: TRBV10-3; D: -; size: -; J: TRBJ1-4; CDR3: CAIRTGASHF; DNA: TGTGCCATCAGGACCGGGGCCTCGCATTTT
V: TRBV29-1; D: -; size: few; J: TRBJ1-2; CDR3: CSTGFDGYTF; DNA: TGCTCCACAGGGTTCGATGGCTACACCTTC
V: TRBV7-8; D: TRBD2; size: -; J: TRBJ2-7; CDR3: CASSPIRTSNNEQYF; DNA: TGTGCCAGCAGCCCGATTAGGACTAGTAACAACGAGCAGTACTTC
V: TRBV27; D: -; size: few; J: TRBJ1-1; CDR3: CASSLSSPKARFMNTEAFF; DNA: TGTGCCAGCAGTTTATCGTCCCCAAAGGCCCGGTTTATGAACACTGAAGCTTTCTTT
V: TRBV7-2; D: TRBD2; size: once; J: TRBJ2-1; CDR3: CARDKGGGYNEQFF; DNA: TGTGCCAGGGATAAGGGCGGGGGATACAATGAGCAGTTCTTC
V: TRBV5-6; D: -; size: -; J: TRBJ1-2; CDR3: CASSFRGSGYTF; DNA: TGTGCCAGCAGCTTCCGGGGGAGTGGCTACACCTTC
V: TRBV30; D: -; size: -; J: TRBJ2-5; CDR3: CAWKLPGQGSGGYQETQYF; DNA: TGTGCCTGGAAATTACCGGGACAGGGGAGCGGGGGGTACCAAGAGACCCAGTACTTC